The clone carrying this T cell receptor beta chain was detected many times. The data were taken from a study of CD4 and CD8 cells across lung adenocarcinoma regions. Germline loops: CDR1 MNHNY, CDR2 SVGAGI (reference sequence). V was cut by 9 bases and J by 1 base, with 15 bases left in between. The CDR3 spans 15 residues. TCRdb recomputed calls from the PCR reads with MiXCR, one row per CDR3 protein. The data show nearly 11,000 distinct CDR3 sequences, around 59% seen once. The clonotype comes from a male donor with lung adenocarcinoma. The CD4 and CD8 labels of this study may be unreliable. The sample taken for sequencing was CD8+ T cells from the margin of a lung tumor. The chain links TRBV6-6 to TRBJ2-2; tentative D call: TRBD2 (6 bases). The DNA of the CDR3 is TGTGCCAGTTCCCTGCTAGCGCGGAACACCGGGGAGCTGTTTTTT. Translation gives CASSLLARNTGELFF.